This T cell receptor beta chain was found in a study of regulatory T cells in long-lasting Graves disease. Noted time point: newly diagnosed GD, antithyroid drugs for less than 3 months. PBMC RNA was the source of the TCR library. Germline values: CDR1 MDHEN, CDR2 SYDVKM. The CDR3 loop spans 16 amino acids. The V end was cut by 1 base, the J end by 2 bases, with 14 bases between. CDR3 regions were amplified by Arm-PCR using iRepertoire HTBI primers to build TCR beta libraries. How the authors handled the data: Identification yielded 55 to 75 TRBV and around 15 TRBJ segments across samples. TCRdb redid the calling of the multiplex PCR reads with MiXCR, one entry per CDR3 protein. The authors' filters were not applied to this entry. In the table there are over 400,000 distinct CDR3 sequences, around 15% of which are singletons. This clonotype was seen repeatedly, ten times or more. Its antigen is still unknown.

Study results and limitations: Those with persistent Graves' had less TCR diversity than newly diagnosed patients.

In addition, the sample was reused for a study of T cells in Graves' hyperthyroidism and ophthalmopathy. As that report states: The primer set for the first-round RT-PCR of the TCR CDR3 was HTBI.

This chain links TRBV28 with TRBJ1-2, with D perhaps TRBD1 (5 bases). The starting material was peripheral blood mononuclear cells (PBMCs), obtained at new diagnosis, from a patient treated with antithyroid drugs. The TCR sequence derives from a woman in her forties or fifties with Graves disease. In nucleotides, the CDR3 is TGTGCCAGCAGTTTATACCCGACCGCAGGGAACTATGGCTACACCTTC. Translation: CASSLYPTAGNYGYTF.